This T cell receptor beta chain was retrieved from a study of blood T cell repertoires in COVID-19. Study as a whole: Acute-phase and convalescent COVID-19 samples originated in the United States, Italy and Spain. PBMCs, B-cell-depleted T cells, or T cells were the source of the cDNA or gDNA that made up the material.

Methods used by the authors: Amplification from reference gene primers served as the basis for estimated nucleated cell counts. Data came from immunoSEQ multiplex PCR; TCRdb stores just in-frame clones and leaves some out. The DNA was the basis for D and trimming; V, J and clone size are from that table. This sample carries fewer than 300,000 clones, about 80% of them seen once, and the ten largest clones take 3% to 3.5%. This clone has just one count. Trimming left V 0 bases short and J 7 bases short, with 4 bases between. The CDR3 length is 12 residues. Germline V gene lookup returns CDR1 SGHNT and CDR2 YYREEE (reference sequence).

The chain employs TRBV5-4 and TRBJ2-2; no definite D call. The sequenced sample consisted of peripheral blood. This TCR came from a woman aged 80 or older with acute or convalescent COVID-19. The CDR3 nucleotides are TGTGCCAGCAGCTTGGCCTACGGGGAGCTGTTTTTT. Residues: CASSLAYGELFF.